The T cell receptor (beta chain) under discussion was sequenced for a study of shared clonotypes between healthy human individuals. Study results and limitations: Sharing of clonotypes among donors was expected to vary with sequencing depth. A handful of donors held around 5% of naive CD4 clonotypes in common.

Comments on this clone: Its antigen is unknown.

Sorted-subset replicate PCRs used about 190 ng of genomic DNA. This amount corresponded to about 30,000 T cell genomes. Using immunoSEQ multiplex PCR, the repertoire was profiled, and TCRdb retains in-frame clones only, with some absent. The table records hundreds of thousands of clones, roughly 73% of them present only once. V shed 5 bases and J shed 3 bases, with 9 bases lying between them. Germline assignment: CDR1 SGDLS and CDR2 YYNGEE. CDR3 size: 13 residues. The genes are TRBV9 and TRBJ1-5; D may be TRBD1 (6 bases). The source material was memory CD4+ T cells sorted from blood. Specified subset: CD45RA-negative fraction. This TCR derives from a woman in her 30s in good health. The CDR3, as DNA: TGTGCCAGCAGTAGGACAGACAATCAGCCCCAGCATTTT. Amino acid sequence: CASSRTDNQPQHF.